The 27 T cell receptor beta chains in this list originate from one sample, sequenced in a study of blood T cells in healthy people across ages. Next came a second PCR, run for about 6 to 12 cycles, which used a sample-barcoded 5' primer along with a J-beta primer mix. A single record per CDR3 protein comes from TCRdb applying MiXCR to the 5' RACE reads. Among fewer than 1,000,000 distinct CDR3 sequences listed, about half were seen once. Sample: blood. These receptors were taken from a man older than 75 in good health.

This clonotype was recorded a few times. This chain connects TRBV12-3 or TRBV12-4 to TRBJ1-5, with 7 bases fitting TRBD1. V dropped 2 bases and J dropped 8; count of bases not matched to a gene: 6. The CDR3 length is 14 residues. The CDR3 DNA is TGTGCCAGCAGTTTAAGCCAGGGGGTTGAGCCCCAGCATTTT. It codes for CASSLSQGVEPQHF.

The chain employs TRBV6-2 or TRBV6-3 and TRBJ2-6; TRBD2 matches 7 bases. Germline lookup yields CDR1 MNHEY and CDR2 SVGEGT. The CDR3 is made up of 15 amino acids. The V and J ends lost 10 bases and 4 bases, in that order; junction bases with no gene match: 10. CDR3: CANSSGNSGANVLTF. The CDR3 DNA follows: TGTGCCAACAGCAGCGGGAATTCCGGGGCCAACGTCCTGACTTTC.

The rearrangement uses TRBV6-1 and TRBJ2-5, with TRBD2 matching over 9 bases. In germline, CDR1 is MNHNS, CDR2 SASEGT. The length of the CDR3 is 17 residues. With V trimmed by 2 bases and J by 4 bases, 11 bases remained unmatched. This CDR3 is CASSEKLGLAVGETQYF. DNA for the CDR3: TGTGCCAGCAGTGAAAAGCTGGGACTAGCTGTTGGAGAGACCCAGTACTTC.

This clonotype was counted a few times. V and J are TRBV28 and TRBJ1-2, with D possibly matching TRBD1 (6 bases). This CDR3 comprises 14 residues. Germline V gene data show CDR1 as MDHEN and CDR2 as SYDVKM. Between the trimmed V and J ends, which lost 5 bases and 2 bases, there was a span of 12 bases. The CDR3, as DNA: TGTGCCAGCAGTATGCTTACAGGGAACTATGGCTACACCTTC. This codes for CASSMLTGNYGYTF.

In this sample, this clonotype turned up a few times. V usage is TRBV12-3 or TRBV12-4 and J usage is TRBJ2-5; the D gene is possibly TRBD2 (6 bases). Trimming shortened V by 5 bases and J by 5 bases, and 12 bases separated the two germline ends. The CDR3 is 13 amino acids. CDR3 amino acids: CASSPSDLETQYF. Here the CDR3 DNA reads TGTGCCAGCAGTCCTAGCGACCTGGAGACCCAGTACTTC.

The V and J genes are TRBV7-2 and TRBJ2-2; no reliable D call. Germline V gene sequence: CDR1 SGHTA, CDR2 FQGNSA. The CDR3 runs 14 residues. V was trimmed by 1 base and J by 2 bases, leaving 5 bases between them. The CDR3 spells CASSLELNTGELFF. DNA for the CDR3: TGTGCCAGCAGCTTAGAACTAAACACCGGGGAGCTGTTTTTT.

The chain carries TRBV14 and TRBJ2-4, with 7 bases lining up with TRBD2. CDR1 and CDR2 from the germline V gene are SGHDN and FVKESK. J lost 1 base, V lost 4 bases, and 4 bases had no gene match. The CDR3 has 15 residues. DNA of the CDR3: TGTGCCAGCAGCCCGGGTAGCGGGGCCAAAAACATTCAGTACTTC. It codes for CASSPGSGAKNIQYF.

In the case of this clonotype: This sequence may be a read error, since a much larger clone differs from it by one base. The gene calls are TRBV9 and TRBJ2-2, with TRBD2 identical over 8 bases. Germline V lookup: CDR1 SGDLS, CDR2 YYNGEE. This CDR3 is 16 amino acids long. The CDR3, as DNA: TGTGCCAGCAGCGTTAACCGGGAGGGCAACACCGGGGAGCAGTTTTTT. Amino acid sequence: CASSVNREGNTGEQFF.

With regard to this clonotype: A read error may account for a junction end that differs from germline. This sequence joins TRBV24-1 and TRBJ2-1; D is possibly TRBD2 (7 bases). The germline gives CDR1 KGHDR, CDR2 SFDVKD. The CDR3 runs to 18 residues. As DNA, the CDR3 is TGTACCACCAGTGACCGCTCATTATTAACTAGGGGGGGTAATGAGCAGTTCTTC. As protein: CTTSDRSLLTRGGNEQFF.

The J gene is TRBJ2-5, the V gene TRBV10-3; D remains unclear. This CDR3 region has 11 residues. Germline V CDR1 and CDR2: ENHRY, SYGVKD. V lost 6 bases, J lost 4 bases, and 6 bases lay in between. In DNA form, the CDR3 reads TGTGCCATCAGCGTCGGAGAGACCCAGTACTTC. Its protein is CAISVGETQYF.

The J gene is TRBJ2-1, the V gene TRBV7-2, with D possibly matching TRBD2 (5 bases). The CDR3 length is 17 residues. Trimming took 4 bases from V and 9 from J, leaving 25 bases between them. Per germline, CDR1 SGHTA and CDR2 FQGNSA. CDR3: CASSSGGSKALRSEQFF. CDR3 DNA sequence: TGTGCCAGCAGCTCGGGCGGGTCGAAGGCCCTTCGATCTGAGCAGTTCTTC.

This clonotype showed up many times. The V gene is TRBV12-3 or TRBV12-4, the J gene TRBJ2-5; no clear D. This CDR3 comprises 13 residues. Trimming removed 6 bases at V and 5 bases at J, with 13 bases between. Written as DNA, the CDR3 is TGTGCCAGCAGGCTAACCCTGCGGGAGACCCAGTACTTC. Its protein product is CASRLTLRETQYF.

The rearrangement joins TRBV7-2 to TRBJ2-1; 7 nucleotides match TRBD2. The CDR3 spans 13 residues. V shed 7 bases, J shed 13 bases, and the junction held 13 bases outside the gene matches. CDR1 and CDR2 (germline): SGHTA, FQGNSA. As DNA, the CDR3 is TGTGCCAGCAAATCCCCGGGGGGAGAGACCCAGTTCTTC. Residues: CASKSPGGETQFF.

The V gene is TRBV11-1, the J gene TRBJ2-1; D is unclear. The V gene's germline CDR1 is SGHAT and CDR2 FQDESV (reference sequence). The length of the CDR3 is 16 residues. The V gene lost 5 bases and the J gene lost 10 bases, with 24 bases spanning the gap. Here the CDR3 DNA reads TGTGCCAGCAGCACCCAACTGGCGGAAGGGTCCCACGAGCAGTTCTTC. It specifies CASSTQLAEGSHEQFF.

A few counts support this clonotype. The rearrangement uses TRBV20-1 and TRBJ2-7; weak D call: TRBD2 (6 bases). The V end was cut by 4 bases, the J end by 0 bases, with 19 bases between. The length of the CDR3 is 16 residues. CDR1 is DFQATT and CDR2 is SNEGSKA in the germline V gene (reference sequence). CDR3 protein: CSATLEYSGNSYEQYF. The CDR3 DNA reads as TGCAGTGCTACCCTCGAGTATAGCGGAAACTCCTACGAGCAGTACTTC.

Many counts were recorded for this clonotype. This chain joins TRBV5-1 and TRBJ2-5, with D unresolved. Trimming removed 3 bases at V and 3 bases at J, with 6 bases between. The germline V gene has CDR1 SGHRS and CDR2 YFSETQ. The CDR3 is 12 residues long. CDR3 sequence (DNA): TGCGCCAGCAGCTCCGGAAAAGAGACCCAGTACTTC. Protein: CASSSGKETQYF.

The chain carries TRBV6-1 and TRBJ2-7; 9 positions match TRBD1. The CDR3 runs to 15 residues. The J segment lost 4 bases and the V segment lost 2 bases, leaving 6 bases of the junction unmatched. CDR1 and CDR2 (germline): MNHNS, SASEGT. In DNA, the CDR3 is TGTGCCAGCAGTGAAAAGACAGGGGGAACATACGAGCAGTACTTC. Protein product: CASSEKTGGTYEQYF.

This CDR3 reads CASSASGTGYYRYGYTF. The CDR3 DNA is TGTGCCAGCAGTGCCTCCGGGACAGGGTACTACCGCTATGGCTACACCTTC. This chain connects TRBV27 to TRBJ1-2; the match to TRBD1 covers 9 bases. The CDR3 has 17 residues. Germline V lookup: CDR1 MNHEY, CDR2 SMNVEV (reference sequence). Germline trimming cut 5 bases from V and 4 bases from J; bases unmatched to any gene: 14.

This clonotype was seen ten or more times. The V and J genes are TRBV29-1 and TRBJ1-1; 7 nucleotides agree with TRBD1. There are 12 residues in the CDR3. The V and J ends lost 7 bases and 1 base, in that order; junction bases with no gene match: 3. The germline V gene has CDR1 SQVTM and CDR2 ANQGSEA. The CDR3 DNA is TGCAGCGGATGGACAGGGAACACTGAAGCTTTCTTT. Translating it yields CSGWTGNTEAFF. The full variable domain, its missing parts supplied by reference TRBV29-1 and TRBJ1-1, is SAVISQKPSRDICQRGTSLTIQCQVDSQVTMMFWYRQQPGQSLTLIATANQGSEATYESGFVIDKFPISRPNLTFSTLTVSNMSPEDSSIYLCSGWTGNTEAFFGQGTRLTVV.

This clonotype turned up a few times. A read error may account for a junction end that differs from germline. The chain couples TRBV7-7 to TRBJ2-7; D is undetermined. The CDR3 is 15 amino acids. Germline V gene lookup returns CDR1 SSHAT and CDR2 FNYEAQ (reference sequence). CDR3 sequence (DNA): TGTGCTAGCAGCCCTTCTCCCATGGCTCCCTACGAGCAGTACTTC. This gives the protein CASSPSPMAPYEQYF. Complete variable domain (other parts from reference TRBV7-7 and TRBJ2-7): GAGVSQSPRYKVTKRGQDVTLRCDPISSHATLYWYQQALGQGPEFLTYFNYEAQPDKSGLPSDRFSAERPEGSISTLTIQRTEQRDSAMYRCASSPSPMAPYEQYFGPGTRLTVT.

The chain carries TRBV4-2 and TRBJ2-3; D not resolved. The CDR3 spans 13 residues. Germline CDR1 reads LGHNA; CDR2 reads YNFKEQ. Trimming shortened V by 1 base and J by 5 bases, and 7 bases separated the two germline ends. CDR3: CASSQVSEDTQYF. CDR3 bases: TGTGCCAGCAGCCAAGTATCTGAAGATACGCAGTATTTT.

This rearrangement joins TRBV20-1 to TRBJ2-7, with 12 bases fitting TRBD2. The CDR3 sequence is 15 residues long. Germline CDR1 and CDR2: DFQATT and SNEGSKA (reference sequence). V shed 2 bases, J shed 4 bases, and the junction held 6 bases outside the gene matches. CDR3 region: CSARSGTSGRYEQYF. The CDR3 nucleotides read TGCAGTGCTAGAAGTGGGACTAGCGGGCGGTACGAGCAGTACTTC.

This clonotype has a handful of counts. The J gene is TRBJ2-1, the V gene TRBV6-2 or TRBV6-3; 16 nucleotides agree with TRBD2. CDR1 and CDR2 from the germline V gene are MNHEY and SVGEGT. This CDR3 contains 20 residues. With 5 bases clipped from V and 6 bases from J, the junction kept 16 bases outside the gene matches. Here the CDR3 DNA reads TGTGCCAGCAGTCTTCCCTTCGGACAGGGACTAGCGGGAGGGGCCAATGAGCAGTTCTTC. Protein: CASSLPFGQGLAGGANEQFF.

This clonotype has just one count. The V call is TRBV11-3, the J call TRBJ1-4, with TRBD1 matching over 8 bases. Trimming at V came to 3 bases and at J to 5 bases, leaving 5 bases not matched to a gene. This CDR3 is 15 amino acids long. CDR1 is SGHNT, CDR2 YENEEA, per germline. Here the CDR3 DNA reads TGTGCCAGCAGCTTGTTCCAGGGGGCGAATGAAAAACTGTTTTTT. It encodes CASSLFQGANEKLFF.

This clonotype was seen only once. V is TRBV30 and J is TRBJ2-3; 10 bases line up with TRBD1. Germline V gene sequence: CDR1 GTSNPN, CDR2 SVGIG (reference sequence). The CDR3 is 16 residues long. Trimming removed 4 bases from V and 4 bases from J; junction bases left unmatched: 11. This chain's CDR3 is CAWNSLTGGMADTQYF. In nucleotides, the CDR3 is TGTGCCTGGAACTCCTTGACAGGGGGCATGGCAGATACGCAGTATTTT.

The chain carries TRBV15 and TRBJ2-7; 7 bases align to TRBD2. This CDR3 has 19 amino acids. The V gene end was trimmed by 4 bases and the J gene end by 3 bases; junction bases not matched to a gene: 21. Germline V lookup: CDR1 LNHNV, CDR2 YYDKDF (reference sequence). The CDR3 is CATSNVPGGWQQINYEQYF. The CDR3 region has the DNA TGTGCCACCAGCAACGTCCCCGGGGGGTGGCAGCAAATTAACTACGAGCAGTACTTC.

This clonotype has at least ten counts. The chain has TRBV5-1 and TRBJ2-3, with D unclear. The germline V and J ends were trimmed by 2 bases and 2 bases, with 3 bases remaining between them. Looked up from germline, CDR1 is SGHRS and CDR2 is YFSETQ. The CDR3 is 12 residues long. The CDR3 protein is CASSLHTDTQYF. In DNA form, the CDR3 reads TGCGCCAGCAGCTTACACACAGATACGCAGTATTTT.